The source of this T cell receptor (beta chain) is a study of T cell repertoires in cytomegalovirus infection. Study outcomes and limitations: The ex vivo response showed dominance by HLA-C-restricted CMV-specific TCR beta clonotypes.

There are 14 residues in the CDR3. V was trimmed by 0 bases and J by 4 bases, leaving 9 bases between them. Germline V CDR1 and CDR2: MNHEY, SVGAGI. TCRdb used MiXCR to reprocess the reads, holding one entry per CDR3 protein. There are approximately 470,000 distinct CDR3 sequences in the sample; about 42% occur only once, and about 41% lies in the top ten. On this clonotype itself: Its antigen is not known.

This chain connects TRBV6-5 to TRBJ1-2, with D tentatively TRBD1 (5 bases). This sequence was found in a human donor in good health (CMV status not recorded). Some clones in this sample may be carry-over from other donors' samples. The starting material was cultured PBMCs, obtained from culture after CMV antigen stimulation. The DNA of the CDR3 is TGTGCCAGCAGTTACTCGGGGAGGGGCTATGGCTACACCTTC. Amino acids: CASSYSGRGYGYTF.